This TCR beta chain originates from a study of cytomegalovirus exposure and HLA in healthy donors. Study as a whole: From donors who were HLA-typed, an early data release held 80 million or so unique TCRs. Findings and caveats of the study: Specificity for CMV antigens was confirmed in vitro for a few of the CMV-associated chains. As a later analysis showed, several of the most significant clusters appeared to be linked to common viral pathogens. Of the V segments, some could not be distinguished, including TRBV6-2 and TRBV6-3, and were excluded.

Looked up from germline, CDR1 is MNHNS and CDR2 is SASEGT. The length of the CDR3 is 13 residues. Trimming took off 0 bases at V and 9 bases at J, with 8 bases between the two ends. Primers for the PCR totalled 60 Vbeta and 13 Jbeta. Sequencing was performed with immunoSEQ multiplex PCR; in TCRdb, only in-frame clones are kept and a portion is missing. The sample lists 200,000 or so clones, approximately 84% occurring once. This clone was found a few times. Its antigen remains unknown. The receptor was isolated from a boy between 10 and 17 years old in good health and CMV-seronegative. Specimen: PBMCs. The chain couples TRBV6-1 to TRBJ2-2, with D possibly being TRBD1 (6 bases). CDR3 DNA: TGTGCCAGCAGTGAAGCGGGACACCGGGAGCTGTTTTTT. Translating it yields CASSEAGHRELFF.